Sequencing of this TCR beta chain was carried out in a study of T cell responses to AZD1222 COVID-19 vaccine. Looked up from germline, CDR1 is MDHEN and CDR2 is SYDVKM. V shed 5 bases and J shed 0 bases, with 10 bases lying between them. This CDR3 is 15 amino acids long. Sequencing was performed with immunoSEQ multiplex PCR; in TCRdb, only in-frame clones are kept and a portion is missing. This table holds 26,000 or so clones, about nine tenths found once. Findings of the study overall: Possibly, clonal diversity was underestimated; donors were largely white British and included more females.

This clone has just one count. No antigen is known for it. The input for sequencing was peripheral blood, taken 28 days after the second AZD1222 dose. The rearrangement uses TRBV28 and TRBJ1-4, with no clear D. The TCR was taken from an adult who received the AZD1222 COVID-19 vaccine. CDR3 residues: CASSRPVATNEKLFF. CDR3 nucleotides: TGTGCCAGCAGTCGGCCCGTGGCAACTAATGAAAAACTGTTTTTT.